This record covers a single T cell receptor beta chain. The sample holds one count of this clone. Its cognate antigen has yet to be identified. Qualities for individual bases were not recorded, and no much larger clone is one base off. Collaborating institutions collected whole blood in K2EDTA tubes following their own protocols. For TCRbeta analysis, collaborators shipped samples as frozen whole blood, isolated PBMCs, or DNA extracted from either of those sample types. This sample is drawn from a study of blood T cell repertoires in COVID-19 (dated by TCRdb to about 2020). Context from the whole study: Collaborator samples came from the United States, Italy and Spain and covered acute and convalescent phases of COVID-19. The repertoires were released in a freely available public database meant as a resource for research on the immune response to SARS-CoV-2. The samples were drawn from two sources: the first 160 participants of the ongoing ImmuneRACE study, and 1,000 to 1,500 subjects contributed by 6 global collaborators. The dataset comprised deeply sampled blood TCRbeta repertoires from subjects exposed to, actively infected with, or recovered from COVID-19. The material from the prospective study consisted of cDNA or gDNA derived from T cells, B-cell-depleted T cells, or PBMCs. HLA class I and class II types, where available, came from metadata supplied by the sample provider rather than from assay-based typing. Sample metadata almost always included a de-identified subject ID, COVID-19 status, age in years and sex. Broader findings and caveats from the paper: Clinical and demographic metadata were provided uncurated, with the amount varying by source and participant.

The immunoSEQ Assay, a bias-controlled multiplex PCR, was used to amplify TCRbeta CDR3 regions from genomic DNA. Turning to the authors' computational methods: The number of nucleated cells in each sample was estimated by amplification of reference gene primers within the assay. To quantify the absolute abundance of each unique TCRbeta CDR3 rearrangement, sequence reads were collapsed and filtered. Productive Simpson clonality was computed per sample as the square root of Simpson's diversity index over productive rearrangements. In its TCRdb copy, this immuneACCESS table keeps in-frame sequences only and misses some clones. Where compared with another copy, unresolved V genes explain less than half of these, and the others have no known cause. V and J calls and clone size are given by that table; D and trimming were obtained from the DNA. In all, the sample holds about 63,000 clones, and 79% of those were seen once. The ten largest clones take up 25% to 35% of the sample.

Sequencing was carried out using peripheral blood. The sequence derives from a human donor in a cohort sampled during active COVID-19.

The DNA is as follows: TGTGCCAGCAGCTTAAATCAGGGCCACGAGCAGTACTTC. Its protein product is CASSLNQGHEQYF. This chain is built from TRBV7-2 and TRBJ2-7, and perhaps TRBD1 as D gene, on 5 matching bases. V is clipped by 2 bases and J by 5 bases, and the sequence between their germline boundaries is 10 bases long. From the cysteine up to the phenylalanine, the CDR3 has a length of 13 residues. Of all the DNA, just the CDR3 is kept, 39 bases in frame from base 1. CDR1 is given as SGHTA and CDR2 as FQGNSA, both from the germline V gene.